This is a list of T cell receptor beta chains from one sample in a study of CD8+ T cells in alopecia areata. Libraries were prepared by immunoSEQ multiplex PCR; TCRdb keeps only in-frame clonotypes and omits some of them. The sample yields 140,000 or so clones, 62% seen once. Source material: CD8+ T cells sorted from blood. These receptors came from a human donor in good health. Both conserved end residues are part of each CDR3. A D gene is named only where the DNA matches it firmly. Expanded clones are given a class, and other clones once, few, many or no size at all.

>TRBJ1-5|.|.|TRBV27
TGTGCCAGCAGTACCCGCCACAATCAGCCCCAGCATTTT
CASSTRHNQPQHF
>TRBJ2-7|.|.|TRBV29-1
TGCAGCGTTGAACCGACCGGGGCCTCCTCCTACGAGCAGTACTTC
CSVEPTGASSYEQYF
>TRBJ2-7|.|.|TRBV27
TGTGCCAGCAGTCAGGACGGGTATAGGGAGCAGTACTTC
CASSQDGYREQYF
>TRBJ2-3|.|once|TRBV18
TGTGCCAGCTCACCCCCGGCTAGCAGCACAGATACGCAGTATTTT
CASSPPASSTDTQYF
>TRBJ2-7|.|.|TRBV6-6
TGTGCCAGCAGCCATACTTTGGAGCAGTACTTC
CASSHTLEQYF
>TRBJ2-1|.|.|TRBV9
TGTGCCAGCAGCGTAGCGAGGGCGGGATACAATGAGCAGTTCTTC
CASSVARAGYNEQFF
>TRBJ1-3|.|.|TRBV9
TGTGCCAGCAGTTCTGATAGCTCTGGAAACACCATATATTTT
CASSSDSSGNTIYF
>TRBJ1-4|.|.|TRBV13
TGTGCCAGCAGCGTCGCGGCCAGTGATAATGAAAAACTGTTTTTT
CASSVAASDNEKLFF
>TRBJ2-2|.|.|TRBV19
TGTGCCAGTAGTATTGCGGGCCGATACACCGGGGAGCTGTTTTTT
CASSIAGRYTGELFF
>TRBJ2-1|.|.|TRBV7-7
TGTGCTAGCAGCTCGGCGCAAAACAATGAGCAGTTCTTC
CASSSAQNNEQFF
>TRBJ2-3|.|.|TRBV11-2
TGTGCCAGCAGCCACCGACTAGGGTTTGGGGCAGATACGCAGTATTTT
CASSHRLGFGADTQYF
>TRBJ2-1|.|.|TRBV30
TGTGCCTGGAGTAATGCGAATGAGCAGTTCTTC
CAWSNANEQFF
>TRBJ1-3|.|once|TRBV11-2
TGTGCCAGCAGCTCCCCCATGGGAAACACCATATATTTT
CASSSPMGNTIYF